This T cell receptor beta chain was retrieved from a study of tumor and adjacent non-tumor tissue in lung cancer. Study background: Samples averaged roughly 4.2 million productive TCRbeta reads each.

Three rounds of nested PCR, following a modified ARM-PCR protocol, produced the TCRbeta library. TCRdb re-derived calls from the multiplex PCR reads in MiXCR, one entry per CDR3 protein. The table records 60,000 to 95,000 distinct CDR3 sequences, under 85% of them present only once. Per the germline V gene, CDR1 is MNHEY and CDR2 is SVGEGT. This CDR3 is built from 15 residues. In the case of this clonotype: One end of the junction fails to match germline, which may point to a read error.

No cell sorting was done before RNA was extracted from the tissue. The sequence derives from a woman in her forties or fifties with non-small cell lung cancer. The sequencing sample was made of lung tumor tissue. The V and J genes are TRBV6-2 or TRBV6-3 and TRBJ1-5; D is unclear. CDR3 protein: CASSYHWPGNQAHHF. DNA for the CDR3: TGTGCCAGCAGTTACCATTGGCCAGGCAATCAGGCCCACCATTTT.